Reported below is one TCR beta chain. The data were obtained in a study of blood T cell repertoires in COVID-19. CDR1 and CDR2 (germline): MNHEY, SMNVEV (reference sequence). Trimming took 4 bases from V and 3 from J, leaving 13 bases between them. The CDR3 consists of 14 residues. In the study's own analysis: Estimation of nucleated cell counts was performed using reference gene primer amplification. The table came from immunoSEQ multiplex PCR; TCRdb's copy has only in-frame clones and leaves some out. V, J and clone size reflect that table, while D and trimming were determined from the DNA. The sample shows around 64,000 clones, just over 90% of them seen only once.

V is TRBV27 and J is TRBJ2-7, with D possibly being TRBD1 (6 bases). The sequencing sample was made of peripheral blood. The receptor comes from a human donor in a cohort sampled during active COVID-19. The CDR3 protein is CASSSRTVVYEQYF. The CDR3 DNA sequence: TGTGCCAGCAGTTCGAGGACAGTGGTCTACGAGCAGTACTTC.